This T cell receptor beta chain was documented in a study of cytomegalovirus exposure and HLA in healthy donors. Study summary: In a later analysis, it was reported that the roughly 120 validation repertoires had been produced on the same platform as the 666 repertoires belonging to the first cohort.

The germline V and J ends were trimmed by 4 bases and 0 bases, with 9 bases remaining between them. This CDR3 contains 14 residues. Germline V lookup: CDR1 ENHRY, CDR2 SYGVKD. Sequencing used immunoSEQ multiplex PCR; TCRdb keeps in-frame clones, though not all of them. The sample lists a few hundred thousand clones, roughly 88% occurring once. Findings and limits, study-wide: The investigators catalogued 150 to 200 TCR beta chains as cytomegalovirus-associated. Generally TCR sequences proved uncommon, though certain public TCRs appeared in numerous donors. For cytomegalovirus status, the classifier reportedly gave diagnoses with high specificity and sensitivity.

Points on this clone: The antigen remains undetermined.

The rearrangement joins TRBV10-3 to TRBJ1-1; weak D call: TRBD1 (6 bases). The TCR was taken from a woman aged 18-29 years in good health and CMV-seronegative. The sample comprised PBMCs. DNA for the CDR3: TGTGCCATCAGTGCGGGACACCTGAACACTGAAGCTTTCTTT. Translating it yields CAISAGHLNTEAFF.